The 12 T cell receptor beta chains reported below all come from one sample, sequenced in a study of patients and donors after allogeneic stem cell transplantation. TCRdb re-called the RT-PCR reads with MiXCR, one entry per CDR3 protein. The table lists roughly 200,000 distinct CDR3 sequences, around 41% of them singletons. Sample: blood, either unsorted or a sorted T cell fraction (not recorded which). The receptors come from a human donor who was either an allogeneic HSCT recipient or a stem cell or donor lymphocyte infusion donor (not recorded which). It is not recorded whose cells these are; they may come from a transplant donor.

This rearrangement joins TRBV20-1 to TRBJ2-3; 14 nucleotides align to TRBD2. The CDR3 runs 15 residues. The ends lost 6 bases at V and 4 bases at J; junction bases unmatched: 6. Germline V gene lookup returns CDR1 DFQATT and CDR2 SNEGSKA (reference sequence). The CDR3 sequence: CSALGLAGGPDTQYF. Here the CDR3 DNA reads TGCAGTGCCCTCGGACTAGCGGGGGGACCAGATACGCAGTATTTT.

This clonotype was observed a few times. The chain joins TRBV4-3 to TRBJ2-2; 7 bases agree with TRBD2. Germline CDR1 and CDR2: LGHNA and YSLEER. The CDR3 has 15 residues. The J segment lost 3 bases and the V segment lost 3 bases, leaving 4 bases of the junction unmatched. CDR3: CASSHLAGDTGELFF. The CDR3 region has the DNA TGCGCCAGCAGCCACCTCGCGGGAGACACCGGGGAGCTGTTTTTT.

The gene calls are TRBV5-6 and TRBJ2-2, with TRBD1 identical over 7 bases. J gave up 0 bases and V 6 bases, and 8 bases lay outside the gene matches. The CDR3 length is 16 residues. In germline, CDR1 is SGHDT, CDR2 YYEEEE. The CDR3: CASNLNRGTNTGELFF. The CDR3 nucleotides read TGTGCCAGCAACCTGAACAGGGGTACGAACACCGGGGAGCTGTTTTTT. Looking up the rest from reference TRBV5-6 and TRBJ2-2 gives the full variable domain: DAGVTQSPTHLIKTRGQQVTLRCSPKSGHDTVSWYQQALGQGPQFIFQYYEEEERQRGNFPDRFSGHQFPNYSSELNVNALLLGDSALYLCASNLNRGTNTGELFFGEGSRLTVL.

This chain joins TRBV12-3 or TRBV12-4 and TRBJ1-5; no definite D call. This CDR3 has 16 residues. The V end was cut by 2 bases, the J end by 0 bases, with 11 bases between. CDR3 sequence reads: CASSLFGSNSNQPQHF. CDR3 in DNA: TGTGCCAGCAGTTTATTCGGTTCTAATAGCAATCAGCCCCAGCATTTT.

The chain couples TRBV20-1 to TRBJ1-1; D is undetermined. The CDR3 length is 15 residues. The V and J ends lost 3 bases and 1 base respectively, with 15 bases between them. Germline CDR1 is DFQATT and CDR2 is SNEGSKA (reference sequence). The CDR3: CSASGSNLGNTEAFF. The CDR3 nucleotides read TGCAGTGCTAGTGGTTCCAACTTAGGGAACACTGAAGCTTTCTTT.

This clonotype was counted only a few times. The chain combines TRBV5-6 with TRBJ2-5, with 11 bases aligning to TRBD2. CDR1 is SGHDT, CDR2 YYEEEE, per germline. J was trimmed by 2 bases and V by 4 bases; bases with no gene match: 4. The CDR3 is 15 amino acids. The CDR3 DNA follows: TGTGCCAGCAGCATTGGGACTAGCGGTCAAGAGACCCAGTACTTC. Amino acid sequence: CASSIGTSGQETQYF.

This sequence joins TRBV2 and TRBJ2-2; TRBD1 matches at 11 bases. There are 15 residues in the CDR3. CDR1 SNHLY and CDR2 FYNNEI come from the germline V gene. V was clipped by 11 bases and J by 4 bases; unmatched bases: 9. This CDR3 is CALSGDRGSTGELFF. Here the CDR3 DNA reads TGTGCCCTCAGCGGGGACAGGGGGAGCACCGGGGAGCTGTTTTTT. Complete variable domain (other parts from reference TRBV2 and TRBJ2-2): EPEVTQTPSHQVTQMGQEVILRCVPISNHLYFYWYRQILGQKVEFLVSFYNNEISEKSEIFDDQFSVERPDGSNFTLKIRSTKLEDSAMYFCALSGDRGSTGELFFGEGSRLTVL.

This chain joins TRBV12-3 or TRBV12-4 and TRBJ2-4; no clear D gene. There are 14 residues in the CDR3. Trimming took off 2 bases at V and 0 bases at J, with 5 bases between the two ends. CDR3 sequence reads: CASSLWEAKNIQYF. The CDR3 nucleotides read TGTGCCAGCAGTTTATGGGAAGCCAAAAACATTCAGTACTTC.

This clonotype was observed a few times. The chain's CDR3 is CASSPSRGNTEAFF. The CDR3 region has the DNA TGTGCCAGCAGCCCGAGTAGGGGGAACACTGAAGCTTTCTTT. The V and J genes are TRBV7-9 and TRBJ1-1; D is perhaps TRBD1 (5 bases). The CDR3 loop spans 14 amino acids. Trimming removed 5 bases from V and 1 base from J, with 11 bases in between. Germline CDR1 SEHNR, CDR2 FQNEAQ (reference sequence).

This clonotype was found a few times. The chain combines TRBV6-2 or TRBV6-3 with TRBJ2-4; D unresolved. The length of the CDR3 is 13 residues. Per germline, CDR1 MNHEY and CDR2 SVGEGT. Trimming removed 6 bases from V and 7 bases from J, with 13 bases in between. The CDR3 sequence: CASRLDLWNIQYF. CDR3 coding DNA: TGTGCCAGCAGACTGGACCTCTGGAACATTCAGTACTTC.

This chain connects TRBV20-1 to TRBJ2-1; D not resolved. CDR1 and CDR2 from the germline V gene are DFQATT and SNEGSKA (reference sequence). V was pared by 8 bases and J by 3 bases, with 14 bases between. This CDR3 spans 13 amino acids. This CDR3 is CSTRPASYNEQFF. The CDR3, as DNA: TGCAGTACCAGACCCGCAAGCTACAATGAGCAGTTCTTC.

This clonotype came up a few times. CDR3 in DNA: TGCGCCAGCAGAGAAGGTGGGACAGGGAGTGAAAAACTGTTTTTT. This sequence encodes CASREGGTGSEKLFF. The chain carries TRBV4-3 and TRBJ1-4; 9 bases map to TRBD1. J gave up 7 bases and V 6 bases, and 9 bases lay outside the gene matches. CDR1 is LGHNA and CDR2 is YSLEER in the germline V gene. The CDR3 runs 15 residues.